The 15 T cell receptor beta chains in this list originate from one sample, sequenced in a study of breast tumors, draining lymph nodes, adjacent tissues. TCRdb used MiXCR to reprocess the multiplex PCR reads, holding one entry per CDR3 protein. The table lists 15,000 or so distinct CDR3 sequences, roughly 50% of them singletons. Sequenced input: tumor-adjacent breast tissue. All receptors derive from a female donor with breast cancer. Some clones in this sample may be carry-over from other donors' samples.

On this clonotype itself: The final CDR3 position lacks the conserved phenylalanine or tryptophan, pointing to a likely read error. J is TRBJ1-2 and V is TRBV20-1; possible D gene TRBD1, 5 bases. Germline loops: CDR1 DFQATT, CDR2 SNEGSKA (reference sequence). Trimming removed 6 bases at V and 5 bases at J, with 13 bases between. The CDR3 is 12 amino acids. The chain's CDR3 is CSADGGYYGYTS. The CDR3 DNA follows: TGCAGTGCGGACGGGGGGTATTATGGCTACACCTCC.

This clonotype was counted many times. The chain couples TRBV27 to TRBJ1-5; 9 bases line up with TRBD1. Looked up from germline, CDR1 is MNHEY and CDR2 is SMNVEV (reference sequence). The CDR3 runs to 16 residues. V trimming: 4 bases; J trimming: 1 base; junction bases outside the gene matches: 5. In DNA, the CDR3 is TGTGCCAGCAGTTGGACAGGGGCCCTCAGCAATCAGCCCCAGCATTTT. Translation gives CASSWTGALSNQPQHF.

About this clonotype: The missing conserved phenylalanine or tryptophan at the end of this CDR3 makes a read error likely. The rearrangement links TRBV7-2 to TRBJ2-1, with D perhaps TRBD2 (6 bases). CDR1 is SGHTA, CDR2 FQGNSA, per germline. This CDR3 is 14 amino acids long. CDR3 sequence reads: CASSLQDGLNEQFS. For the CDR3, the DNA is TGCGCCAGCAGCTTACAGGACGGACTAAATGAGCAGTTCTCC.

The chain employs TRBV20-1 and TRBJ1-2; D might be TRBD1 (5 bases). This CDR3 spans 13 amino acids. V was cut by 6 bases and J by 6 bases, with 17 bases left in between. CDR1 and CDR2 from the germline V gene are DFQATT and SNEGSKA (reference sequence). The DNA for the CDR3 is TGCAGTGCCGTACGAGGGGACCGCCATGGCTACACCTTC. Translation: CSAVRGDRHGYTF.

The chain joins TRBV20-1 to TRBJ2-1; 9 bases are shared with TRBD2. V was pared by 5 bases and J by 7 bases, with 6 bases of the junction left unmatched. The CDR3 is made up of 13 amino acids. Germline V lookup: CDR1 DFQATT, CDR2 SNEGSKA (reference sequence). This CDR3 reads CSALAGVLNEQFF. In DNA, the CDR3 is TGCAGTGCTTTAGCGGGAGTGTTAAATGAGCAGTTCTTC.

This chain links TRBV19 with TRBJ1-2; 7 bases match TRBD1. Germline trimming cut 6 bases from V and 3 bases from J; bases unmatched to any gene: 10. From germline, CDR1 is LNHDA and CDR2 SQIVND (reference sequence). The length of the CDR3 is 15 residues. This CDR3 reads CASSLWDSQYYGYTF. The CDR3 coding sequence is TGTGCCAGTAGCCTCTGGGACAGCCAGTACTATGGCTACACCTTC.

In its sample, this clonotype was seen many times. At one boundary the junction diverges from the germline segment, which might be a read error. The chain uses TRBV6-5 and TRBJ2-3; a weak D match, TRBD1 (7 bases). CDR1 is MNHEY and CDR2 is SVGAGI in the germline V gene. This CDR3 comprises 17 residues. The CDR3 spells CASSHSTRGTATDTQYF. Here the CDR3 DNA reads TGTGCCAGCAGTCACTCGACTAGGGGGACAGCCACAGATACGCAGTATTTT.

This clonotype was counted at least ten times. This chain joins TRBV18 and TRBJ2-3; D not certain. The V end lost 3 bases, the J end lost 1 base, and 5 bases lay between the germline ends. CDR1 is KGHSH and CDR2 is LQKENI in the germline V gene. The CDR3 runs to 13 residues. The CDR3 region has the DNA TGTGCCAGCTCACCGGCCGGCACAGATACGCAGTATTTT. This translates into CASSPAGTDTQYF.

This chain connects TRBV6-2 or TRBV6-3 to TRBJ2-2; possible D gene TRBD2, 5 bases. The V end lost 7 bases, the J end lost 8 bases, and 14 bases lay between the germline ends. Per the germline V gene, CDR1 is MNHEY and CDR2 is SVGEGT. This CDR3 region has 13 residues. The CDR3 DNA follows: TGTGCCAGCAACTCGGGGTGGGGAGGGGAGCTGTTTTTT. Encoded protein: CASNSGWGGELFF.

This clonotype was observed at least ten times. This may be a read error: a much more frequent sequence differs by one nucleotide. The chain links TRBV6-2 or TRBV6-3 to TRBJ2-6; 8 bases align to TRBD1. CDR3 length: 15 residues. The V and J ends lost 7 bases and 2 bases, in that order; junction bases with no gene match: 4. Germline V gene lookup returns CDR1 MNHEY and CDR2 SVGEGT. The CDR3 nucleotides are TGTGCCAGCATCCACAGGGGGGCTGGGGCCAACGTCCTGACTTTC. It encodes CASIHRGAGANVLTF.

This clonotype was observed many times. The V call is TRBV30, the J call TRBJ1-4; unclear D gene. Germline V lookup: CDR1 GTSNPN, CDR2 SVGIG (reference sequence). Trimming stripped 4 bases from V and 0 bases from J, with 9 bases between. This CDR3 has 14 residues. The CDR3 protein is CAWTAGSTNEKLFF. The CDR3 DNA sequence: TGTGCCTGGACCGCCGGGTCAACTAATGAAAAACTGTTTTTT.

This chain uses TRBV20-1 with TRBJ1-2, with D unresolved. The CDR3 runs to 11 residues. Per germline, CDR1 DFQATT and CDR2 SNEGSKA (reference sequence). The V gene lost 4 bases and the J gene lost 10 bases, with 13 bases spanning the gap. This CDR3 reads CSAMDGRVYTF. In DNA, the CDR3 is TGCAGTGCTATGGACGGACGTGTCTACACCTTC.

This chain's CDR3 is CASSFQTSGVSEQYF. The DNA of the CDR3 is TGTGCCAGCAGCTTCCAGACTAGCGGGGTTAGCGAGCAGTACTTC. The V and J genes are TRBV7-2 and TRBJ2-7; 11 nucleotides line up with TRBD2. This CDR3 has 15 amino acids. The V segment lost 3 bases and the J segment 6 bases; nucleotides outside the gene matches: 7. Germline CDR1 SGHTA, CDR2 FQGNSA.

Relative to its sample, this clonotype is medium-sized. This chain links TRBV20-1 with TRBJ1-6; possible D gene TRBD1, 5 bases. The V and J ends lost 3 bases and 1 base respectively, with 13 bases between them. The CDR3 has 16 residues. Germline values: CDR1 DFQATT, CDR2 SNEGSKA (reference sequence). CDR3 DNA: TGCAGTGCTAGGTCTTCGGGGGAATCCTATAATTCACCCCTCCACTTT. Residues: CSARSSGESYNSPLHF.

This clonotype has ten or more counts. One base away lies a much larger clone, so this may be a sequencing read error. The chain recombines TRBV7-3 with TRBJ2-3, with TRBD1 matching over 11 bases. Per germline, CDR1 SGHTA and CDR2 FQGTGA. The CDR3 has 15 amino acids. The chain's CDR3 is CASGFGQGAVDTQYF. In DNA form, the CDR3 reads TGTGCCAGCGGCTTCGGACAGGGGGCGGTAGATACGCAGTATTTT.